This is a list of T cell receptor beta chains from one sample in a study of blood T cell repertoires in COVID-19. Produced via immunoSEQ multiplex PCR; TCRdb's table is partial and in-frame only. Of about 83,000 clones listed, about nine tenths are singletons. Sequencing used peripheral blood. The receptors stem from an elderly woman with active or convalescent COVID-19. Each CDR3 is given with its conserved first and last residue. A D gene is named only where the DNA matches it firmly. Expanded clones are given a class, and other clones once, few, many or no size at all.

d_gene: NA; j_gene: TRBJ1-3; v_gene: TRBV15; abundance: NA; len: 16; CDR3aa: CATSRDQGKAGNTIYF; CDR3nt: TGTGCCACCAGCAGAGATCAGGGAAAGGCTGGAAACACCATATATTTT
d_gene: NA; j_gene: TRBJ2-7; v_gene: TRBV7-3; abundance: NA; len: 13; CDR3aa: CASSLTGGYEQYF; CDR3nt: TGTGCCAGCAGCTTAACAGGGGGCTACGAGCAGTACTTC
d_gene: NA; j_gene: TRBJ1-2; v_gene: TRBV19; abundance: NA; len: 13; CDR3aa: CASSKQGSDGYTF; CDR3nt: TGTGCCAGTAGTAAGCAGGGAAGTGATGGCTACACCTTC
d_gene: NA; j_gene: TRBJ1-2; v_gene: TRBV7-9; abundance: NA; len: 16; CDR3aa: CASSLVAGRLVYGYTF; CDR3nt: TGTGCCAGCAGCTTAGTTGCGGGGCGCCTTGTCTATGGCTACACCTTC
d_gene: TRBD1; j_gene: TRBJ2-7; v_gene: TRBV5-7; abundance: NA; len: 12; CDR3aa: CASSRTGFEQYF; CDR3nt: TGTGCCAGCAGCCGGACAGGATTCGAGCAGTACTTC
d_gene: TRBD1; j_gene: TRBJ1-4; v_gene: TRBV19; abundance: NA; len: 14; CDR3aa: CASSIDRGGEKLFF; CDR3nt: TGTGCCAGTAGTATCGACAGGGGAGGCGAAAAACTGTTTTTT
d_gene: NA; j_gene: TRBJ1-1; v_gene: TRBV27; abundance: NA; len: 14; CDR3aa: CASSPTTGYTEAFF; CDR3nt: TGTGCCAGCAGTCCTACTACAGGGTACACTGAAGCTTTCTTT
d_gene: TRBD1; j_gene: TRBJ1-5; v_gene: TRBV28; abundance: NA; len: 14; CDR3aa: CASIAGGPGQPQHF; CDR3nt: TGTGCCAGCATCGCAGGGGGGCCTGGTCAGCCCCAGCATTTT
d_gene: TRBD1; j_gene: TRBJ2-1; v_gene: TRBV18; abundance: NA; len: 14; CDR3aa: CASSPDRGHNEQFF; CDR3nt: TGTGCCAGCTCTCCGGACAGGGGACACAATGAGCAGTTCTTC
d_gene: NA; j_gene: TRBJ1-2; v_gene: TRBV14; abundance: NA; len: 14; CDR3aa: CASIDRVHNYGYTF; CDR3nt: TGTGCCAGCATCGACAGAGTTCATAACTATGGCTACACCTTC
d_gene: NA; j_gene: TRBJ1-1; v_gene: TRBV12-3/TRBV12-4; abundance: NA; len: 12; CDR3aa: CASWRRNTEAFF; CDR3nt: TGTGCCAGCTGGCGGAGGAACACTGAAGCTTTCTTT
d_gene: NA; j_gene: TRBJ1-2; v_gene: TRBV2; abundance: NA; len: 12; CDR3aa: CASSEVLYGYTF; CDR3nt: TGTGCCAGCAGTGAAGTATTATATGGCTACACCTTC
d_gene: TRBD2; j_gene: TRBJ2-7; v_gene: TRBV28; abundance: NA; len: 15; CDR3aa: CASISRGSGAYEQYF; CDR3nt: TGTGCCAGCATATCCCGGGGTAGCGGGGCTTACGAGCAGTACTTC
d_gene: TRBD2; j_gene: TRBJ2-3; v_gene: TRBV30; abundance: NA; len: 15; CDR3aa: CAWTPTSGATDTQYF; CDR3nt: TGTGCCTGGACCCCGACTAGCGGGGCTACAGATACGCAGTATTTT
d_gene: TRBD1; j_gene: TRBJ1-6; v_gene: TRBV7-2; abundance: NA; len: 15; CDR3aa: CASSVGTGTNSPLHF; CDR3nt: TGTGCCAGCAGCGTAGGGACAGGGACCAATTCACCCCTCCACTTT
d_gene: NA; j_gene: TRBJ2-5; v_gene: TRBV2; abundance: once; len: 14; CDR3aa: CASSESEGQETQYF; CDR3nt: TGTGCCAGCAGTGAATCAGAGGGCCAAGAGACCCAGTACTTC
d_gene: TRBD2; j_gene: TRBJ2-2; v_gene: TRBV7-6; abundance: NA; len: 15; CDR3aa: CASSLDSGGTGELFF; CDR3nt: TGTGCCAGCAGCTTAGACAGCGGGGGAACCGGGGAGCTGTTTTTT